One sample yielded the 9 T cell receptor beta chains listed below, sequenced in a study of CD8+ T cells in alopecia areata. RNA was extracted and reverse transcribed into cDNA as the sequencing template. Using immunoSEQ multiplex PCR, the repertoire was profiled, and TCRdb retains in-frame clones only, with some absent. The repertoire holds 120,000 or so clones, with roughly 50% as singletons. Sequencing used NKG2D-low CD8+ T cells sorted from blood. These receptors were obtained from a human donor with alopecia areata.

This chain links TRBV11-2 with TRBJ2-7; 7 nucleotides line up with TRBD1. This CDR3 region has 16 residues. Germline V CDR1 and CDR2: SGHAT, FQNNGV. V lost 5 bases to trimming and J lost 0 bases; unmatched junction nucleotides: 10. The CDR3 loop is CASSLYPGTASYEQYF. CDR3 nucleotide sequence: TGTGCCAGCAGCCTATACCCCGGGACAGCCTCCTACGAGCAGTACTTC. The full variable domain, rest sourced from reference TRBV11-2 and TRBJ2-7, is EAGVAQSPRYKIIEKRQSVAFWCNPISGHATLYWYQQILGQGPKLLIQFQNNGVVDDSQLPKDRFSAERLKGVDSTLKIQPAKLEDSAVYLCASSLYPGTASYEQYFGPGTRLTVT.

J is TRBJ2-1 and V is TRBV6-6, with unresolved D. The germline V gene encodes CDR1 MNHNY and CDR2 SVGAGI (reference sequence). This CDR3 contains 13 residues. Trimming removed 4 bases at V and 7 bases at J, with 11 bases between. In nucleotides, the CDR3 is TGTGCCAGCAGTTCTGGTGCGGTGAATGAGCAGTTCTTC. Translated: CASSSGAVNEQFF.

The chain joins TRBV6-1 to TRBJ1-2, with 8 positions matching TRBD1. The CDR3 extends over 16 amino acids. Germline V CDR1 and CDR2: MNHNS, SASEGT. J gave up 6 bases and V 0 bases, and 9 bases lay outside the gene matches. The CDR3 sequence: CASSEAPGQGRDGYTF. CDR3 sequence (DNA): TGTGCCAGCAGTGAAGCGCCTGGACAGGGTCGTGATGGCTACACCTTC.

The V gene is TRBV29-1, the J gene TRBJ1-2; 10 nucleotides align to TRBD1. The CDR3 runs to 16 residues. Germline values: CDR1 SQVTM, CDR2 ANQGSEA. The V segment lost 2 bases and the J segment 4 bases; nucleotides outside the gene matches: 10. The CDR3 DNA reads TGCAGCGTTGAAATACTCGCGGACAGGGGGATCTATGGCTACACCTTC. It encodes CSVEILADRGIYGYTF.

The gene calls are TRBV5-4 and TRBJ2-7; 7 bases fit TRBD1. Germline loops: CDR1 SGHNT, CDR2 YYREEE (reference sequence). There are 14 residues in the CDR3. Germline trimming cut 4 bases from V and 4 bases from J; bases unmatched to any gene: 8. CDR3: CASSHGDSQYEQYF. CDR3 nucleotide sequence: TGTGCCAGCAGCCACGGGGACAGTCAATACGAGCAGTACTTC. The full variable domain, rest sourced from reference TRBV5-4 and TRBJ2-7, is ETGVTQSPTHLIKTRGQQVTLRCSSQSGHNTVSWYQQALGQGPQFIFQYYREEENGRGNFPPRFSGLQFPNYSSELNVNALELDDSALYLCASSHGDSQYEQYFGPGTRLTVT.

V is TRBV5-1 and J is TRBJ2-5; possibly TRBD1 or TRBD2 for D (5 bases each). Trimming removed 6 bases from V and 3 bases from J, with 12 bases in between. CDR3 length equals 13 residues. CDR1 and CDR2 from the germline V gene are SGHRS and YFSETQ. CDR3 region: CASTGAGEETQYF. Here the CDR3 DNA reads TGCGCCAGCACCGGGGCTGGGGAAGAGACCCAGTACTTC.

V usage is TRBV13 and J usage is TRBJ1-1; D not resolved. The germline V gene has CDR1 PRHDT and CDR2 FYEKMQ (reference sequence). CDR3 length: 14 residues. The V end was cut by 0 bases, the J end by 7 bases, with 12 bases between. The CDR3 DNA follows: TGTGCCAGCAGCTTAGGCCTGACCCTTGGTGAAGCTTTCTTT. It specifies CASSLGLTLGEAFF.

The rearrangement joins TRBV5-4 to TRBJ2-4; D is tentatively TRBD1 or TRBD2 (6 bases each). This CDR3 spans 16 amino acids. Germline CDR1 and CDR2: SGHNT and YYREEE (reference sequence). V lost 3 bases, J lost 5 bases, and 18 bases lay in between. The CDR3 DNA is TGTGCCAGCAGCTCGAGATTGGGGGGCGAAGAAAACATTCAGTACTTC. This translates into CASSSRLGGEENIQYF.

This clone appeared a few times. V gene TRBV28 combines with J gene TRBJ2-1; TRBD2 matches 12 bases. The germline V gene encodes CDR1 MDHEN and CDR2 SYDVKM. The CDR3 contains 15 residues. Trimming removed 2 bases from V and 4 bases from J; junction bases left unmatched: 0. Written as DNA, the CDR3 is TGTGCCAGCAGTTTAACTAGCGGGGGGTACAATGAGCAGTTCTTC. This codes for CASSLTSGGYNEQFF.